This entry lists 21 T cell receptor beta chains sequenced from one sample in a study of vaccination and CD4 T cells after COVID-19. Noted time point: late sampling 161 to 241 days after vaccination in a few convalescent patients. TCRdb re-called the PCR reads with MiXCR, one entry per CDR3 protein. The data hold about 28,000 distinct CDR3 sequences, with approximately 51% observed a single time. The sample in question was CD4+ T cells from blood, obtained about 7 months after SARS-CoV-2 vaccination. The receptors derive from a human donor who had recovered from COVID-19.

The chain uses TRBV28 and TRBJ2-7, with D maybe TRBD2 (6 bases). The CDR3 has 16 amino acids. V was pared by 6 bases and J by 1 base, with 19 bases between. CDR1 MDHEN and CDR2 SYDVKM come from the germline V gene. CDR3 loop: CASRGVGIGRSYEQYF. DNA for the CDR3: TGTGCCAGCAGGGGGGTAGGGATCGGGAGATCCTACGAGCAGTACTTC.

The chain recombines TRBV6-2 or TRBV6-3 with TRBJ2-1, with 8 bases lining up with TRBD2. V lost 5 bases and J lost 3; bases outside the gene matches: 3. CDR3 length equals 14 residues. Germline CDR1 is MNHEY and CDR2 is SVGEGT. In nucleotides, the CDR3 is TGTGCCAGCAGTGGGGGGACTAGCTACAATGAGCAGTTCTTC. It yields the protein CASSGGTSYNEQFF.

This chain uses TRBV6-6 with TRBJ2-5, with a possible D match to TRBD2 (6 bases). The CDR3 extends over 15 amino acids. The germline V gene encodes CDR1 MNHNY and CDR2 SVGAGI (reference sequence). Between the trimmed V and J ends, which lost 5 bases and 5 bases, there was a span of 18 bases. The CDR3 loop reads CASSTWRGITETQYF. As DNA, the CDR3 is TGTGCCAGCAGTACATGGCGCGGGATCACGGAGACCCAGTACTTC.

The V gene is TRBV4-1, the J gene TRBJ2-7; TRBD1 aligns across 9 bases. Per germline, CDR1 MGHRA and CDR2 YSYEKL. The V gene end was trimmed by 1 base and the J gene end by 5 bases; junction bases not matched to a gene: 6. The length of the CDR3 is 15 residues. CDR3 bases: TGCGCCAGCAGCCAAGCCGGGACAGGGTCCCACGAGCAGTACTTC. Translating it yields CASSQAGTGSHEQYF.

The gene calls are TRBV5-5 and TRBJ1-5; 7 bases map to TRBD1. The CDR3 extends over 15 amino acids. Germline V lookup: CDR1 SGHKS, CDR2 YYEKEE (reference sequence). Trimming at V came to 0 bases and at J to 5 bases, leaving 5 bases not matched to a gene. DNA of the CDR3: TGTGCCAGCAGCTTGGGCGGGACAGCAGATCAGCCCCAGCATTTT. Protein product: CASSLGGTADQPQHF.

J is TRBJ2-7 and V is TRBV6-2 or TRBV6-3; D tentatively fits TRBD1 or TRBD2 (6 bases each). The germline V gene encodes CDR1 MNHEY and CDR2 SVGEGT. The CDR3 length is 16 residues. V was cut by 0 bases and J by 2 bases, with 14 bases left in between. CDR3 in DNA: TGTGCCAGCAGTTACTCGTCGGAGGGGGTAACCTACGAGCAGTACTTC. This codes for CASSYSSEGVTYEQYF.

This clonotype appeared a few times. The V gene is TRBV20-1, the J gene TRBJ1-6; 7 positions agree with TRBD1. The CDR3 loop spans 15 amino acids. V shed 1 base and J 6 bases; nucleotides not matched to a gene: 6. Germline V gene sequence: CDR1 DFQATT, CDR2 SNEGSKA (reference sequence). CDR3 loop: CSARGQGESNSPLHF. CDR3 sequence (DNA): TGCAGTGCTAGAGGGCAGGGGGAGAGTAATTCACCCCTCCACTTT.

This chain uses TRBV19 with TRBJ1-5; no clear D. Germline V lookup: CDR1 LNHDA, CDR2 SQIVND (reference sequence). This CDR3 comprises 15 residues. Trimming removed 3 bases from V and 1 base from J, with 10 bases in between. The CDR3, as DNA: TGTGCCAGTAGTATGGAGACGGTAAGCAATCAGCCCCAGCATTTT. Amino acids: CASSMETVSNQPQHF.

The chain uses TRBV6-5 and TRBJ2-1; 12 bases align to TRBD1. The length of the CDR3 is 16 residues. V lost 2 bases to trimming and J lost 10 bases; unmatched junction nucleotides: 9. Germline V gene data show CDR1 as MNHEY and CDR2 as SVGAGI. This chain's CDR3 is CASSYTGGQGAGEQFF. In DNA, the CDR3 is TGTGCCAGCAGTTACACGGGGGGACAGGGGGCGGGGGAGCAGTTCTTC.

Judged by abundance, this clonotype is medium-sized (0.01 to 0.1%). The rearrangement joins TRBV20-1 to TRBJ2-5, with 7 nucleotides matching TRBD2. From germline, CDR1 is DFQATT and CDR2 SNEGSKA (reference sequence). V lost 0 bases and J lost 4; bases outside the gene matches: 5. This CDR3 is built from 14 residues. The CDR3 nucleotides are TGCAGTGCTAGAGATCCTAGCGGACGAGAGACCCAGTACTTC. This codes for CSARDPSGRETQYF.

This clonotype has only a few counts. The J gene is TRBJ1-1, the V gene TRBV7-9; D perhaps matches TRBD1 (6 bases). Per germline, CDR1 SEHNR and CDR2 FQNEAQ (reference sequence). The germline V and J ends were trimmed by 3 bases and 6 bases, with 14 bases remaining between them. The CDR3 length is 14 residues. The CDR3 here is CASSFDPEGAEAFF. In nucleotides, the CDR3 is TGTGCCAGCAGCTTCGACCCAGAGGGGGCTGAAGCTTTCTTT.

This clonotype is medium-sized by share. This chain connects TRBV19 to TRBJ2-3, with TRBD2 identical over 10 bases. This CDR3 has 16 residues. Germline CDR1 and CDR2: LNHDA and SQIVND (reference sequence). V lost 5 bases and J lost 1; bases outside the gene matches: 6. The CDR3 loop is CASSPLAGEGTDTQYF. CDR3 bases: TGTGCCAGTAGTCCTCTAGCGGGAGAGGGCACAGATACGCAGTATTTT.

The rearrangement uses TRBV11-2 and TRBJ2-3; 7 nucleotides match TRBD1. The CDR3 is 15 residues long. Germline V gene data show CDR1 as SGHAT and CDR2 as FQNNGV. Losses at the gene ends were 5 bases for V and 6 bases for J; bases not matched to a gene: 11. The CDR3 region is CASSKQTTGVDTQYF. CDR3 DNA sequence: TGTGCCAGCAGCAAACAGACCACAGGGGTGGATACGCAGTATTTT.

There are a few counts of this clonotype. This chain joins TRBV6-5 and TRBJ2-7; D not certain. The V gene lost 0 bases and the J gene lost 1 base, with 10 bases spanning the gap. In germline, CDR1 is MNHEY, CDR2 SVGAGI. This CDR3 contains 15 residues. CDR3: CASSYSSVGSYEQYF. For the CDR3, the DNA is TGTGCCAGCAGTTACTCATCGGTGGGGTCCTACGAGCAGTACTTC.

The chain employs TRBV6-4 and TRBJ1-2, with 7 bases identical to TRBD1. Germline V gene sequence: CDR1 MRHNA, CDR2 SNTAGT. V trimming: 7 bases; J trimming: 3 bases; junction bases outside the gene matches: 8. The length of the CDR3 is 14 residues. In DNA form, the CDR3 reads TGTGCCAGCAATGGACAGGTTACCGACTATGGCTACACCTTC. Amino acid sequence: CASNGQVTDYGYTF.

The rearrangement joins TRBV6-5 to TRBJ2-5; 7 nucleotides line up with TRBD2. Germline trimming cut 0 bases from V and 1 base from J; bases unmatched to any gene: 5. Germline assignment: CDR1 MNHEY and CDR2 SVGAGI. The CDR3 totals 16 residues. The CDR3 nucleotides read TGTGCCAGCAGTTACTCGACGGGAGGCCCCCAAGAGACCCAGTACTTC. This encodes CASSYSTGGPQETQYF.

The chain recombines TRBV7-9 with TRBJ2-5; no reliable D call. This CDR3 region has 14 residues. V lost 7 bases, J lost 3 bases, and 15 bases lay in between. Germline V gene lookup returns CDR1 SEHNR and CDR2 FQNEAQ (reference sequence). This CDR3 is CASTQLSAEETQYF. CDR3 in DNA: TGTGCCAGCACCCAGCTATCGGCTGAAGAGACCCAGTACTTC.

The rearrangement joins TRBV6-5 to TRBJ2-7, with 9 bases identical to TRBD2. Germline CDR1 and CDR2: MNHEY and SVGAGI. With 0 bases clipped from V and 2 bases from J, the junction kept 2 bases outside the gene matches. This CDR3 region has 15 residues. Written as DNA, the CDR3 is TGTGCCAGCAGTTACTCGGCTAGCGGGGCCTACGAGCAGTACTTC. It encodes CASSYSASGAYEQYF.

The chain employs TRBV7-9 and TRBJ2-7, with 9 nucleotides matching TRBD1. The CDR3 has 16 residues. From germline, CDR1 is SEHNR and CDR2 FQNEAQ (reference sequence). Germline trimming cut 4 bases from V and 2 bases from J; bases unmatched to any gene: 9. Here the CDR3 reads CASSSSPGTGPYEQYF. CDR3 nucleotides: TGTGCCAGCAGCTCTAGTCCGGGGACAGGGCCCTACGAGCAGTACTTC.

This sequence joins TRBV20-1 and TRBJ1-6, with a tentative D call TRBD1 (6 bases). CDR1 and CDR2 from the germline V gene are DFQATT and SNEGSKA (reference sequence). The CDR3 covers 15 residues. The V and J ends lost 1 base and 6 bases respectively, with 13 bases between them. Written as DNA, the CDR3 is TGCAGTGCTAGAGGGGGGGCGGGGGCTAATTCACCCCTCCACTTT. Translation gives CSARGGAGANSPLHF.

A few counts support this clonotype. The CDR3 region is CSASTREQYF. Written as DNA, the CDR3 is TGCAGTGCTAGCACGCGTGAGCAGTACTTC. The chain recombines TRBV20-1 with TRBJ2-7; D ambiguous. The ends were cut back, 3 bases at V and 7 bases at J, with 7 bases in the middle. Germline CDR1 is DFQATT and CDR2 is SNEGSKA (reference sequence). The CDR3 runs to 10 residues.